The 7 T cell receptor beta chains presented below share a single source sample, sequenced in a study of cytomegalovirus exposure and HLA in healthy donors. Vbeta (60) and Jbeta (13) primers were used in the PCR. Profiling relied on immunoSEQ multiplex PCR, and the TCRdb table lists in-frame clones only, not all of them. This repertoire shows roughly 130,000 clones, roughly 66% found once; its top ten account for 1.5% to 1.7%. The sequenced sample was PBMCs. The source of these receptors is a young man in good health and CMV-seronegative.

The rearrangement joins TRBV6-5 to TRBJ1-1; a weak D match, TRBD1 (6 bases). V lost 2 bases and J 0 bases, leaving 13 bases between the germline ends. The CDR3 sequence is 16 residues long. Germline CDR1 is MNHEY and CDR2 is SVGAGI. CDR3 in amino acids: CASSYMGAGMNTEAFF. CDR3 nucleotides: TGTGCCAGCAGTTACATGGGGGCCGGGATGAACACTGAAGCTTTCTTT.

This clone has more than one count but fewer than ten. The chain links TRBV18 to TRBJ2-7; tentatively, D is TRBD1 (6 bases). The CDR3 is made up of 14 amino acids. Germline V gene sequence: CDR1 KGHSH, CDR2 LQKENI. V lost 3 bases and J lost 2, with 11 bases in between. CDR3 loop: CASSPTGSAYEQYF. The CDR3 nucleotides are TGTGCCAGCTCACCCACAGGGTCTGCCTACGAGCAGTACTTC.

The CDR3: CAISEDRLATNEKLFF. In DNA, the CDR3 is TGTGCCATCAGTGAGGACAGACTAGCGACTAATGAAAAACTGTTTTTT. V is TRBV10-3 and J is TRBJ1-4, with D perhaps matching TRBD1 (5 bases). Trimming left V 2 bases short and J 2 bases short, with 12 bases between. In germline, CDR1 is ENHRY, CDR2 SYGVKD. The CDR3 consists of 16 residues.

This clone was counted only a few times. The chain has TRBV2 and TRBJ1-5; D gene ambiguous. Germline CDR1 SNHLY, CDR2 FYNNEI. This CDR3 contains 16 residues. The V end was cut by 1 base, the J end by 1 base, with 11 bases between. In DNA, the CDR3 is TGTGCCAGCAGTGAAGGCCGGTTTCCGAGCAATCAGCCCCAGCATTTT. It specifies CASSEGRFPSNQPQHF.

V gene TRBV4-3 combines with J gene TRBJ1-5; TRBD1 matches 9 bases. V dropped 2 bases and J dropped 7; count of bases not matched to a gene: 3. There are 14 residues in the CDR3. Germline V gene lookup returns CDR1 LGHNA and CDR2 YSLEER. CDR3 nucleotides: TGCGCCAGCAGCCAACGGACAGGGGTCCAGCCCCAGCATTTT. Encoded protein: CASSQRTGVQPQHF.

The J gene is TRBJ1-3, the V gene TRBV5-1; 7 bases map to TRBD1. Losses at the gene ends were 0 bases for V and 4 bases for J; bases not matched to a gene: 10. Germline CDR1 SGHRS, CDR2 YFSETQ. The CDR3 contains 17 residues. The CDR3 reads CASSLGPRDSIGNTIYF. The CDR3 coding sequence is TGCGCCAGCAGCTTGGGGCCCCGGGACAGCATAGGAAACACCATATATTTT.

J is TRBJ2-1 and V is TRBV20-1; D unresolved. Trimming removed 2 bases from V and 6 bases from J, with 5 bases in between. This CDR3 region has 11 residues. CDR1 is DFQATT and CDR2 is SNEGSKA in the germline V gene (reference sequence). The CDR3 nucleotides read TGCAGTGCTAGAATAGTCAATGAGCAGTTCTTC. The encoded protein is CSARIVNEQFF.